These 29 T cell receptor beta chains originate from one sample sequenced in a study of blood T cell repertoires in COVID-19 (TCRdb year 2020). Libraries were built with the immunoSEQ multiplex PCR assay. The immuneACCESS repertoire file appears here via TCRdb, limited to in-frame rearrangements. These files lack a portion of the clones; in checked studies, under half of the deficit traces to unresolved V genes, and the cause of the others is not known. The sample table contains about 38,000 clones; only one count was recorded for approximately 74% of them. Clones ranked in the top ten supply over 9.5% of the sample. Sequenced material: peripheral blood. Receptor source: a man aged 70-80 years with COVID-19, enrolled during active disease.

This rearrangement joins TRBV5-1 to TRBJ2-7, with D uncertain. The V end lost 3 bases, the J end lost 1 base, and 2 bases lay between the germline ends. Germline V gene lookup returns CDR1 SGHRS and CDR2 YFSETQ. This CDR3 is 11 amino acids long. In nucleotides, the CDR3 is TGCGCCAGCAGCTCGTCCTACGAGCAGTACTTC. It translates to CASSSSYEQYF.

In nucleotides, the CDR3 is TGTGCCAGCAGCCCAGGGATTGCCGGGGAGCTGTTTTTT. Protein sequence: CASSPGIAGELFF. This chain links TRBV7-9 with TRBJ2-2; D is perhaps TRBD1 (5 bases). The length of the CDR3 is 13 residues. Per germline, CDR1 SEHNR and CDR2 FQNEAQ (reference sequence). The V gene lost 5 bases and the J gene lost 6 bases, with 10 bases spanning the gap.

The chain uses TRBV14 and TRBJ2-7; 9 bases are a match to TRBD1. The V segment lost 0 bases and the J segment 0 bases; nucleotides outside the gene matches: 6. The CDR3 contains 17 residues. From germline, CDR1 is SGHDN and CDR2 FVKESK. DNA for the CDR3: TGTGCCAGCAGCCAAGATAGGGACAGGGCCTTCTCCTACGAGCAGTACTTC. The encoded protein is CASSQDRDRAFSYEQYF.

This clone came up once. The rearrangement links TRBV28 to TRBJ2-7, with 9 positions matching TRBD1. V lost 4 bases to trimming and J lost 2 bases; unmatched junction nucleotides: 6. CDR1 is MDHEN and CDR2 is SYDVKM in the germline V gene. The CDR3 loop spans 15 amino acids. The CDR3 region has the DNA TGTGCCAGCAGTTATGGGACAGGGAGCCCCTACGAGCAGTACTTC. It is translated as CASSYGTGSPYEQYF.

The chain combines TRBV3-1 (or the pseudogene TRBV3-2) with TRBJ1-6; 7 nucleotides line up with TRBD1. The CDR3 contains 14 residues. Germline lookup yields CDR1 LGHDT and CDR2 YNNKEL (reference sequence). V lost 5 bases and J lost 5; bases outside the gene matches: 3. CDR3 region: CASSWGQNNSPLHF. CDR3 nucleotides: TGTGCCAGCAGCTGGGGACAGAATAATTCACCCCTCCACTTT.

This sequence joins TRBV6-2 or TRBV6-3 and TRBJ2-2; 9 positions agree with TRBD2. Germline lookup yields CDR1 MNHEY and CDR2 SVGEGT. The CDR3 has 15 amino acids. Unmatched junction bases numbered 7, after V lost 5 bases and J lost 6 bases. This chain's CDR3 is CASSRVSGGSGELFF. In nucleotides, the CDR3 is TGTGCCAGCAGTCGAGTTAGCGGGGGTTCCGGGGAGCTGTTTTTT.

This clone was seen more than once but under ten times. In nucleotides, the CDR3 is TGCGCCAGCAGCTTAGGGACAGGTCCCCTTCACGAGCAGTACTTC. Translating gives CASSLGTGPLHEQYF. The chain carries TRBV5-1 and TRBJ2-7; TRBD1 matches 8 bases. Losses at the gene ends were 2 bases for V and 5 bases for J; bases not matched to a gene: 9. This CDR3 spans 15 amino acids. Germline V CDR1 and CDR2: SGHRS, YFSETQ.

V is TRBV6-5 and J is TRBJ2-3; D is possibly TRBD1 (5 bases). The CDR3 sequence is 15 residues long. The germline V gene encodes CDR1 MNHEY and CDR2 SVGAGI. V lost 6 bases to trimming and J lost 2 bases, with 15 bases between them. The CDR3 loop is CASRVTGDITDTQYF. The CDR3 nucleotides read TGTGCCAGCAGGGTAACAGGTGATATCACAGATACGCAGTATTTT.

This chain links TRBV19 with TRBJ1-5; TRBD1 aligns across 8 bases. The CDR3 has 15 amino acids. Per germline, CDR1 LNHDA and CDR2 SQIVND (reference sequence). V dropped 6 bases and J dropped 4; count of bases not matched to a gene: 8. This CDR3 is CASRTTGGSNQPQHF. The CDR3, as DNA: TGTGCCAGTAGAACTACAGGGGGGTCAAATCAGCCCCAGCATTTT.

This chain links TRBV15 with TRBJ2-5, with 8 bases lining up with TRBD2. V lost 5 bases to trimming and J lost 6 bases; unmatched junction nucleotides: 8. Germline loops: CDR1 LNHNV, CDR2 YYDKDF (reference sequence). This CDR3 region has 14 residues. The CDR3 DNA follows: TGTGCCACCAGCTTCCCGGGGGGGGGACAGACCCAGTACTTC. Translation gives CATSFPGGGQTQYF.

The V gene is TRBV6-2 or TRBV6-3, the J gene TRBJ2-1; 11 bases line up with TRBD2. The V segment lost 4 bases and the J segment 10 bases; nucleotides outside the gene matches: 12. The CDR3 spans 16 residues. The germline V gene has CDR1 MNHEY and CDR2 SVGEGT. The CDR3 spells CASSSLAGGPSREQFF. DNA of the CDR3: TGTGCCAGCAGTTCCTTAGCGGGAGGGCCCTCGCGAGAGCAGTTCTTC.

V usage is TRBV11-1 and J usage is TRBJ2-2; D gene uncertain. This CDR3 is 14 amino acids long. Trimming pared 2 bases from V and 0 bases from J, leaving 4 bases between. Germline CDR1 is SGHAT and CDR2 is FQDESV (reference sequence). CDR3 nucleotide sequence: TGTGCCAGCAGCTTACTTGCGAACACCGGGGAGCTGTTTTTT. This codes for CASSLLANTGELFF.

The chain carries TRBV4-1 and TRBJ2-7; the match to TRBD1 covers 11 bases. This CDR3 region has 15 residues. Germline assignment: CDR1 MGHRA and CDR2 YSYEKL. Trimming at V came to 0 bases and at J to 7 bases, leaving 5 bases not matched to a gene. The CDR3 sequence is CASSQDGQGAGEQYF. The CDR3 DNA is TGCGCCAGCAGCCAAGACGGACAGGGGGCGGGTGAGCAGTACTTC.

The gene calls are TRBV7-9 and TRBJ1-2, with D possibly TRBD1 on 6 matching bases. V was trimmed by 8 bases and J by 4 bases, leaving 17 bases between them. The CDR3 extends over 14 amino acids. The germline gives CDR1 SEHNR, CDR2 FQNEAQ (reference sequence). This chain's CDR3 is CASSGGNRAYGYTF. DNA for the CDR3: TGTGCCAGCTCTGGGGGTAACAGGGCCTATGGCTACACCTTC. The full variable domain, completed using reference TRBV7-9 and TRBJ1-2, is DTGVSQNPRHKITKRGQNVTFRCDPISEHNRLYWYRQTLGQGPEFLTYFQNEAQLEKSRLLSDRFSAERPKGSFSTLEIQRTEQGDSAMYLCASSGGNRAYGYTFGSGTRLTVV.

The rearrangement uses TRBV27 and TRBJ1-5, with TRBD1 as a possible D gene (5 bases). Germline assignment: CDR1 MNHEY and CDR2 SMNVEV (reference sequence). V was cut by 6 bases and J by 7 bases, with 13 bases left in between. There are 13 residues in the CDR3. The CDR3 loop is CASRGGDRQPQHF. The CDR3 DNA is TGTGCCAGCAGGGGAGGGGACCGCCAGCCCCAGCATTTT.

The chain combines TRBV18 with TRBJ1-2; TRBD1 matches 7 bases. The CDR3 has 12 amino acids. The V and J ends lost 6 bases and 8 bases, in that order; junction bases with no gene match: 6. The germline CDR1 and CDR2 sequences are KGHSH and LQKENI. Here the CDR3 reads CASSPGTEGYTF. The CDR3 DNA reads TGTGCCAGCTCCCCAGGGACAGAAGGCTACACCTTC.

This clone occurred once. This rearrangement joins TRBV2 to TRBJ1-6, with D possibly TRBD1 on 5 matching bases. The germline CDR1 and CDR2 sequences are SNHLY and FYNNEI. Trimming stripped 7 bases from V and 14 bases from J, with 15 bases between. The CDR3 sequence is 12 residues long. The CDR3 spells CASTPGPTALHF. The CDR3 DNA reads TGTGCCAGCACCCCAGGGCCGACGGCCCTCCACTTT.

This clone is medium-sized within its sample. V is TRBV7-3 and J is TRBJ2-1; tentative D call: TRBD1 (5 bases). The V end lost 6 bases, the J end lost 2 bases, and 8 bases lay between the germline ends. This CDR3 spans 13 amino acids. Per the germline V gene, CDR1 is SGHTA and CDR2 is FQGTGA. In DNA form, the CDR3 reads TGTGCCAGCAGTCAGGGCCCCTACAATGAGCAGTTCTTC. It yields the protein CASSQGPYNEQFF.

This chain links TRBV7-9 with TRBJ2-1; 7 positions agree with TRBD2. Germline CDR1 and CDR2: SEHNR and FQNEAQ (reference sequence). The V gene end was trimmed by 5 bases and the J gene end by 5 bases; junction bases not matched to a gene: 9. The CDR3 consists of 15 residues. The CDR3 nucleotides are TGTGCCAGCAGCGCCCCGGGGGGAGGCAACAATGAGCAGTTCTTC. Amino acid sequence: CASSAPGGGNNEQFF.

This clone appeared a single time. The V gene is TRBV6-2 or TRBV6-3, the J gene TRBJ2-1; 8 positions agree with TRBD1. The CDR3 is 14 residues long. The trim removed 6 bases at V and 5 bases at J, leaving 6 bases unmatched. The germline gives CDR1 MNHEY, CDR2 SVGEGT. This CDR3 is CASSRTGYDNEQFF. CDR3 bases: TGTGCCAGCAGCCGGACAGGGTATGACAATGAGCAGTTCTTC.

A remark on this clone: A junction boundary mismatches the germline segment, possibly from a read error. The identical CDR3 is also encoded by other nucleotide sequences in the sample. The chain joins TRBV2 to TRBJ1-1; TRBD1 matches at 11 bases. The CDR3 sequence is 13 residues long. CDR1 is SNHLY, CDR2 FYNNEI, per germline. CDR3 amino acids: CARGDRGNTEAFF. The CDR3 DNA sequence: TGTGCCAGGGGGGACAGGGGGAACACTGAAGCTTTCTTC.

This chain uses TRBV27 with TRBJ1-1; possible D gene TRBD1, 5 bases. The CDR3 loop spans 17 amino acids. Per the germline V gene, CDR1 is MNHEY and CDR2 is SMNVEV (reference sequence). Trimming shortened V by 5 bases and J by 2 bases, and 21 bases separated the two germline ends. The CDR3 protein is CASSARGGGARNTEAFF. The CDR3 bases are TGTGCCAGCAGTGCTCGGGGAGGAGGGGCTAGAAACACTGAAGCTTTCTTT.

The chain joins TRBV5-6 to TRBJ1-1; possible D gene TRBD1, 6 bases. The V end was cut by 7 bases, the J end by 1 base, with 17 bases between. Looked up from germline, CDR1 is SGHDT and CDR2 is YYEEEE. CDR3 length: 15 residues. DNA for the CDR3: TGTGCCAGCGGGAGGGGGACACTAAAGAACACTGAAGCTTTCTTT. Amino acid sequence: CASGRGTLKNTEAFF.

The chain has TRBV28 and TRBJ1-1; tentative D call: TRBD1 (6 bases). The CDR3 contains 15 residues. The germline V gene encodes CDR1 MDHEN and CDR2 SYDVKM. V was cut by 6 bases and J by 0 bases, with 14 bases left in between. CDR3 sequence (DNA): TGTGCCAGCAGCTTAACAGGGCCGTTGAACACTGAAGCTTTCTTT. It specifies CASSLTGPLNTEAFF.

The chain has TRBV7-2 and TRBJ2-7, with D uncertain. The CDR3 is made up of 15 amino acids. Trimming took off 5 bases at V and 2 bases at J, with 16 bases between the two ends. CDR1 is SGHTA and CDR2 is FQGNSA in the germline V gene. CDR3 coding DNA: TGTGCCAGCAGCGAAAGTAGAACCGCTACCTACGAGCAGTACTTC. It is translated as CASSESRTATYEQYF.

The rearrangement uses TRBV5-1 and TRBJ2-2; 8 nucleotides agree with TRBD1. Trimming at V came to 6 bases and at J to 5 bases, leaving 12 bases not matched to a gene. Germline CDR1 and CDR2: SGHRS and YFSETQ. The CDR3 is made up of 16 amino acids. The CDR3 region has the DNA TGCGCCAGCAACTCCAGGGGGCCTACTGGGACCGGGGAGCTGTTTTTT. Residues: CASNSRGPTGTGELFF.

The CDR3 nucleotides are TGTGCCAGCTCACAGGACAGTAACTATGGCTACACCTTC. Its translation: CASSQDSNYGYTF. The gene calls are TRBV18 and TRBJ1-2; a weak D match, TRBD1 (6 bases). Germline CDR1 is KGHSH and CDR2 is LQKENI. V lost 4 bases, J lost 1 base, and 7 bases lay in between. This CDR3 is built from 13 residues.

This clone was observed a few times. The chain joins TRBV19 to TRBJ2-2, with 8 nucleotides matching TRBD2. With 3 bases clipped from V and 3 bases from J, the junction kept 3 bases outside the gene matches. Germline lookup yields CDR1 LNHDA and CDR2 SQIVND (reference sequence). The CDR3 extends over 15 amino acids. CDR3 sequence reads: CASSITGGDTGELFF. The CDR3 DNA is TGTGCCAGTAGTATTACCGGGGGGGACACCGGGGAGCTGTTTTTT.

The chain has TRBV6-5 and TRBJ2-2; TRBD2 matches 15 bases. The germline V gene encodes CDR1 MNHEY and CDR2 SVGAGI. CDR3 length: 15 residues. The V segment lost 6 bases and the J segment 7 bases; nucleotides outside the gene matches: 3. The DNA for the CDR3 is TGTGCCAGCAGAGGGACTAGCGGGGGGATCGGGGAGCTGTTTTTT. Protein sequence: CASRGTSGGIGELFF.